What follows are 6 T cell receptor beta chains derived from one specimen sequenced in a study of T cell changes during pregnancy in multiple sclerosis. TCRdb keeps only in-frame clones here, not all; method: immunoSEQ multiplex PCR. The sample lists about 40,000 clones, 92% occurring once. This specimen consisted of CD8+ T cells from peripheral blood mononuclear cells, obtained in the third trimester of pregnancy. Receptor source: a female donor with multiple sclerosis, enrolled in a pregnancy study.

The chain's CDR3 is CASSRREGQPQHF. For the CDR3, the DNA is TGTGCCAGCAGCCGCAGGGAGGGTCAGCCCCAGCATTTT. The chain recombines TRBV7-9 with TRBJ1-5; TRBD1 might be the D (5 bases). The CDR3 loop spans 13 amino acids. Germline CDR1 is SEHNR and CDR2 is FQNEAQ (reference sequence). Between the trimmed V and J ends, which lost 5 bases and 6 bases, there was a span of 11 bases.

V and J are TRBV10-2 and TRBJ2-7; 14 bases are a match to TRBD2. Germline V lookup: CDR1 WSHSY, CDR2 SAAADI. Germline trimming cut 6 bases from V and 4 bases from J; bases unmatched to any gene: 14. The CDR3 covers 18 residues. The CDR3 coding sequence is TGCGCCAGCAGCCCCAGGCCCGGGACTAGCGGGAGCGCGTACGAGCAGTACTTC. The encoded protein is CASSPRPGTSGSAYEQYF.

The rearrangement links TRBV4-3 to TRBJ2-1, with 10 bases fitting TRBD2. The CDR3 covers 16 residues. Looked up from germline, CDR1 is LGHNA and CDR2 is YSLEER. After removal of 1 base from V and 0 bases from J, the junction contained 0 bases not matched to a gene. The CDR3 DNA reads TGCGCCAGCAGCCAAGGACTAGCGGGCTCCTACAATGAGCAGTTCTTC. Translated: CASSQGLAGSYNEQFF.

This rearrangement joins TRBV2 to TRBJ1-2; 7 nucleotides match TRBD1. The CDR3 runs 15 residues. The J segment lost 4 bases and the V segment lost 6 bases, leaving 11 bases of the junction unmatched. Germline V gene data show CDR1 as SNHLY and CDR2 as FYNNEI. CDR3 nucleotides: TGTGCCAGCAGAACTCTTTGGGACAGAACCTATGGCTACACCTTC. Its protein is CASRTLWDRTYGYTF.

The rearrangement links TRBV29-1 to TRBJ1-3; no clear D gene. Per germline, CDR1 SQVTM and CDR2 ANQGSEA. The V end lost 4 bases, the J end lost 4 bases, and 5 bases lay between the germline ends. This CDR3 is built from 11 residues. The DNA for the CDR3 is TGCAGCGTTGTAGCGGGAAACACCATATATTTT. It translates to CSVVAGNTIYF.

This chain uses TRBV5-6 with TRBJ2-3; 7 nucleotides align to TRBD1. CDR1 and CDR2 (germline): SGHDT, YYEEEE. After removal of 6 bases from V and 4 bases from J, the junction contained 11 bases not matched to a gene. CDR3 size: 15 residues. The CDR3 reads CASILGTAAADTQYF. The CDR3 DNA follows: TGTGCCAGCATCCTCGGGACAGCTGCCGCAGATACGCAGTATTTT.